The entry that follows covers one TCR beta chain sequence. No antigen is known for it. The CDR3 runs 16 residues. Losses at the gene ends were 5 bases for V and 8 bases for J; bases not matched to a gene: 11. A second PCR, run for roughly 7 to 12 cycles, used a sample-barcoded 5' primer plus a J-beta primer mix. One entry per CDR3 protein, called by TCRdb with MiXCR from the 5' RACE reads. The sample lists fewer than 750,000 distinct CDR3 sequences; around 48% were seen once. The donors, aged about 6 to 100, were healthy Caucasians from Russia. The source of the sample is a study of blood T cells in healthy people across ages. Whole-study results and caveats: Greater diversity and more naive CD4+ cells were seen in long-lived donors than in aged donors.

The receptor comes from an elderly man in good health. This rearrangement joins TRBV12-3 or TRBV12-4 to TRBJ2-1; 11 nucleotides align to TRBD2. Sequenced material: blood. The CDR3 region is CASSPRGSGRVDEQFF. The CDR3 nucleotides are TGTGCCAGCAGTCCCCGGGGTAGCGGGAGGGTGGATGAGCAGTTCTTC.